Listed below are T cell receptor beta chains from one sample, sequenced in a study of blood T cell repertoires in COVID-19. TCRdb's table, derived via immunoSEQ multiplex PCR, lists solely in-frame clones and lacks some. Of 150,000 to 200,000 clones listed, approximately 80% are singletons. Specimen: peripheral blood. These receptors all come from a woman of 80 years or more with COVID-19, enrolled during active disease. Each CDR3 is given with its conserved first and last residue. A D gene is named only where the DNA matches it firmly. Clone size is not always given. Where it is, it says once, few, many or a class for expanded clones.

D gene	V gene	J gene	clone size	CDR3 DNA	CDR3 protein
TRBD1	TRBV6-1	TRBJ2-1	NA	TGTGCCAGCAGTGTTGGGCAGGGGGCCCCCTACAATGAGCAGTTCTTC	CASSVGQGAPYNEQFF
TRBD1	TRBV19	TRBJ1-4	NA	TGTGCCAGTAGCGCACGACAGGGGGATGAAAAACTGTTTTTT	CASSARQGDEKLFF
TRBD1	TRBV27	TRBJ1-2	NA	TGTGCCAGCAGTCCGCGACAGGGGTTTGGCTACACCTTC	CASSPRQGFGYTF
TRBD1	TRBV7-9	TRBJ1-6	NA	TGTGCCAGCAGTCCCACGGGACAGGGCCGGGAGCCCCTCCACTTT	CASSPTGQGREPLHF
NA	TRBV29-1	TRBJ1-5	NA	TGCAGCGTTGGGACAGATAGCAATCAGCCCCAGCATTTT	CSVGTDSNQPQHF
NA	TRBV29-1	TRBJ1-5	NA	TGCAGCGTTGCGGACAGCTACAATCAGCCCCAGCATTTT	CSVADSYNQPQHF
TRBD1	TRBV25-1	TRBJ1-3	NA	TGTGCCACGTCAGCGGGGACAGGCTTTTACTCTGGAAACACCATATATTTT	CATSAGTGFYSGNTIYF
NA	TRBV7-9	TRBJ1-1	NA	TGTGCCAGCAGCTCCGGGACATTAAGGAACACTGAAGCTTTCTTT	CASSSGTLRNTEAFF
NA	TRBV27	TRBJ1-1	NA	TGTGCCAGCTCGCAGGGCACTGAAGCTTTCTTT	CASSQGTEAFF
NA	TRBV18	TRBJ2-7	NA	TGTGCCAGCTCACCACTACAGGGAGTCCCCTACGAGCAGTACTTC	CASSPLQGVPYEQYF
TRBD2	TRBV27	TRBJ2-1	NA	TGTGCCAGCAGTACAGGGACTAGCCTTTACAATGAGCAGTTCTTC	CASSTGTSLYNEQFF
NA	TRBV7-2	TRBJ2-3	NA	TGTGCCAGCAGCTTAGTGAGCGCTCCGACAGATACGCAGTATTTT	CASSLVSAPTDTQYF
TRBD2	TRBV29-1	TRBJ2-3	NA	TGCAGCGTTGAAGATTTCGTTATAGCGGGAGATACGCAGTATTTT	CSVEDFVIAGDTQYF
NA	TRBV27	TRBJ2-2	NA	TGTGCCAGCACCTGGGGGAGGAGGGAAGGCACCGGGGAGCTGTTTTTT	CASTWGRREGTGELFF
TRBD2	TRBV7-6	TRBJ2-7	NA	TGTGCCAGCAGCTTTTCTAGCGGAAAGTCCTACGAGCAGTACTTC	CASSFSSGKSYEQYF
TRBD2	TRBV4-1	TRBJ2-7	NA	TGCGCCAGCAGCCAGGACACTAGCGGGCCTCCCTACGAGCAGTACTTC	CASSQDTSGPPYEQYF
NA	TRBV24-1	TRBJ2-1	NA	TGTGCCACCAGTCCGGGATACAATGAGCAGTTCTTC	CATSPGYNEQFF
TRBD1	TRBV6-5	TRBJ1-2	NA	TGTGCCAGCAGGGACAGGGAGGTCTATGGCTACACCTTC	CASRDREVYGYTF
TRBD2	TRBV5-4	TRBJ2-5	once	TGTGCCAGCAGCCACCGACTAGCTGGGGAGACCCAGTACTTC	CASSHRLAGETQYF
NA	TRBV5-4	TRBJ1-1	NA	TGTGCCAGCAGCGGGAGACAGGCCGTGGGGGCTGAAGCTTTCTTT	CASSGRQAVGAEAFF
TRBD2	TRBV3-1/TRBV3-2	TRBJ2-7	NA	TGTGCCAGCAGTGGACTAGCGGGGGGCCGCCCTTCCTACGAGCAGTACTTC	CASSGLAGGRPSYEQYF
TRBD1	TRBV7-2	TRBJ2-7	NA	TGTGCCAGCAGTTGGGACAGAGATTCCTACGAGCAGTACTTC	CASSWDRDSYEQYF
NA	TRBV12-3/TRBV12-4	TRBJ1-1	NA	TGTGCCAGCACACCTGGGGGGGGAACTGAAGCTTTCTTT	CASTPGGGTEAFF
NA	TRBV27	TRBJ2-1	NA	TGTGCCAGCAGTCAGGGCTCCCCATACAATGAGCAGTTCTTC	CASSQGSPYNEQFF
TRBD1	TRBV7-9	TRBJ1-2	once	TGTGCCAGCAGCTCCACGGACAGGGTTAACTATGGCTACACCTTC	CASSSTDRVNYGYTF
NA	TRBV6-5	TRBJ1-2	NA	TGTGCCAGCAGTAACCGAGGGCGGATCTATGGCTACACCTTC	CASSNRGRIYGYTF
TRBD1	TRBV2	TRBJ2-2	few	TGTGCCAGCAGTGAAGCCCAGGGGGCCGCGAACACCGGGGAGCTGTTTTTT	CASSEAQGAANTGELFF
NA	TRBV12-3/TRBV12-4	TRBJ2-5	NA	TGTGCCAGCAGGCCGGCCGGGCAAGAGACCCAGTACTTC	CASRPAGQETQYF
TRBD1	TRBV5-4	TRBJ1-2	NA	TGTGCCAGCAGACCAGCGACAGGGCTTAACTATGGCTACACCTTC	CASRPATGLNYGYTF
TRBD1	TRBV19	TRBJ1-5	NA	TGTGCCAGTAGTATAGTAGGAGGGACAGGGGACGAGCCCCAGCATTTT	CASSIVGGTGDEPQHF
TRBD2	TRBV7-9	TRBJ2-1	NA	TGTGCCAGCAGCTGGAGGCTAGCGGGCACTCATGCTGAGCAGTTCTTC	CASSWRLAGTHAEQFF
TRBD1	TRBV7-9	TRBJ2-7	NA	TGTGCCAGCAGCTGGGCGGGACAGGGGGAAAATGTCTTC	CASSWAGQGENVF
NA	TRBV19	TRBJ1-1	NA	TGTGCCAGTAGTATAGCCATGACGGGGAACACTGAAGCTTTCTTT	CASSIAMTGNTEAFF
TRBD2	TRBV4-1	TRBJ2-7	NA	TGCGCCAGCAGCCGAAAGGACGCGACTAGCGGGATCCTACACTTCGAGCAGTACTTC	CASSRKDATSGILHFEQYF
TRBD2	TRBV13	TRBJ2-3	NA	TGTGCCAGCAGCTCCAGCGGGGGGTACACAGATACGCAGTATTTT	CASSSSGGYTDTQYF
NA	TRBV5-4	TRBJ1-1	NA	TGTGCCAGCAGCTTGAAAGGGCAGGGAGGCACTGAAGCTTTCTTT	CASSLKGQGGTEAFF
NA	TRBV10-3	TRBJ2-2	NA	TGTGCCATCAGGGGCGGGACCGGGGAGCTGTTTTTT	CAIRGGTGELFF
NA	TRBV19	TRBJ2-2	NA	TGTGCCAGTAGTATTAGGTCCAGGACCGGGGAGCTGTTTTTT	CASSIRSRTGELFF
TRBD2	TRBV27	TRBJ2-1	NA	TGTGCCAGCAGTCTAGGGACTAGCGTTAATGAGCAGTTCTTC	CASSLGTSVNEQFF
TRBD1	TRBV28	TRBJ1-5	NA	TGTGCCAGCAGTTCCCCGGACAGGTTGAGCAATCAGCCCCAGCATTTT	CASSSPDRLSNQPQHF
TRBD1	TRBV6-5	TRBJ1-2	NA	TGTGCCAGCAGCACGGGACAGTTCTATGGCTACACCTTC	CASSTGQFYGYTF
TRBD2	TRBV7-8	TRBJ2-1	NA	TGTGCCAGCAGCTTAGAATCTAGCGGGGGGATGTTCTTC	CASSLESSGGMFF
NA	TRBV19	TRBJ1-5	once	TGTGCCAGTAGTATTAACAGGGTTAGTAATCAGCCCCAGCATTTT	CASSINRVSNQPQHF
TRBD2	TRBV7-2	TRBJ2-7	NA	TGTGCCAGCAGCTTAGCGCCTGGGCTAGCGGGAGGGCTTTACGAGCAGTACTTC	CASSLAPGLAGGLYEQYF
NA	TRBV19	TRBJ1-2	few	TGTGCCAGTACCCCGGACAGACTCTATGGCTACACCTTC	CASTPDRLYGYTF
NA	TRBV5-8	TRBJ2-7	NA	TGTGCCAGCAGCCCTTACGAGCAGTACTTC	CASSPYEQYF
NA	TRBV4-1	TRBJ2-6	NA	TGCGCCAGCAGCCAAGATCGGGGGGCCGGGGCCAACGTCCTGACTTTC	CASSQDRGAGANVLTF